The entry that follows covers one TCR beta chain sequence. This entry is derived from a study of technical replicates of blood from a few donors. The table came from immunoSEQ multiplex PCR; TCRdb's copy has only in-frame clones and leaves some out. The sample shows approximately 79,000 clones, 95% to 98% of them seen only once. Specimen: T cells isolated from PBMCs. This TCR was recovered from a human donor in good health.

As DNA, the CDR3 is TGTGCCAGCAGTTCTCGCAGAAACAATGAGCAGTTCTTC. This sequence encodes CASSSRRNNEQFF. The rearrangement joins TRBV28 to TRBJ2-1; D gene ambiguous. Trimming left V 4 bases short and J 5 bases short, with 9 bases between. The CDR3 runs to 13 residues. Germline V gene sequence: CDR1 MDHEN, CDR2 SYDVKM. The full variable domain, its missing parts supplied by reference TRBV28 and TRBJ2-1, is DVKVTQSSRYLVKRTGEKVFLECVQDMDHENMFWYRQDPGLGLRLIYFSYDVKMKEKGDIPEGYSVSREKKERFSLILESASTNQTSMYLCASSSRRNNEQFFGPGTRLTVL.